These 26 T cell receptor beta chains were sequenced from one sample in a study of T cells after somatic rescue of genetic block. The assay was immunoSEQ multiplex PCR, and TCRdb's table has in-frame clones only and misses some. Of more than 13,000 clones listed, approximately 70% are singletons. Sequenced material: peripheral blood mononuclear cells (PBMCs). These receptors were collected from a boy younger than 18.

This chain uses TRBV6-4 with TRBJ2-1, with D perhaps matching TRBD2 (6 bases). Trimming stripped 4 bases from V and 5 bases from J, with 12 bases between. The CDR3 is 14 amino acids. Germline assignment: CDR1 MRHNA and CDR2 SNTAGT. The CDR3: CASSGGGAHNEQFF. The CDR3 region has the DNA TGTGCCAGCAGTGGCGGAGGGGCCCACAATGAGCAGTTCTTC.

Only a few counts were recorded for this clone. The genes are TRBV19 and TRBJ2-3; TRBD2 might be the D (5 bases). The CDR3 sequence is 17 residues long. Germline V gives CDR1 LNHDA, CDR2 SQIVND (reference sequence). The V end lost 3 bases, the J end lost 0 bases, and 16 bases lay between the germline ends. CDR3 in amino acids: CASSIPEGVASTDTQYF. In nucleotides, the CDR3 is TGTGCCAGTAGTATCCCCGAGGGAGTAGCTAGCACAGATACGCAGTATTTT.

V is TRBV4-1 and J is TRBJ2-5; 7 bases are shared with TRBD2. V shed 4 bases, J shed 1 base, and the junction held 9 bases outside the gene matches. The germline V gene has CDR1 MGHRA and CDR2 YSYEKL. This CDR3 has 16 residues. In DNA, the CDR3 is TGCGCCAGCAGCCCCGGTAGTGGGAGGGCCCAAGAGACCCAGTACTTC. Amino acid sequence: CASSPGSGRAQETQYF.

The chain has TRBV6-5 and TRBJ1-6; a weak D match, TRBD1 (5 bases). CDR3 size: 16 residues. The V end was cut by 0 bases, the J end by 9 bases, with 15 bases between. Germline assignment: CDR1 MNHEY and CDR2 SVGAGI. For the CDR3, the DNA is TGTGCCAGCAGTTACTCGAGGGGCAGGGAAGGTTCACCCCTCCACTTT. Translated, it gives CASSYSRGREGSPLHF.

This chain uses TRBV30 with TRBJ2-7; 12 bases match TRBD2. The CDR3 is made up of 17 amino acids. With V trimmed by 2 bases and J by 0 bases, 8 bases remained unmatched. The germline gives CDR1 GTSNPN, CDR2 SVGIG (reference sequence). The CDR3: CAWSSGTSGPSSYEQYF. For the CDR3, the DNA is TGTGCCTGGAGTAGTGGGACTAGCGGGCCAAGCTCCTACGAGCAGTACTTC.

This clone has only one observation. The V and J genes are TRBV6-5 and TRBJ1-4; D call uncertain. The CDR3 runs 14 residues. CDR1 is MNHEY and CDR2 is SVGAGI in the germline V gene. The ends were cut back, 7 bases at V and 3 bases at J, with 12 bases in the middle. CDR3 sequence: CASKWGSPNEKLFF. The DNA for the CDR3 is TGTGCCAGCAAATGGGGAAGTCCTAATGAAAAACTGTTTTTT.

The chain carries TRBV27 and TRBJ2-7; D unclear. Germline assignment: CDR1 MNHEY and CDR2 SMNVEV (reference sequence). V lost 4 bases, J lost 2 bases, and 18 bases lay in between. CDR3 size: 16 residues. CDR3 nucleotide sequence: TGTGCCAGCAGTTCCGCCCGATGGGATCAGGCCTACGAGCAGTACTTC. This codes for CASSSARWDQAYEQYF.

There are a few counts of this clone. This chain links TRBV14 with TRBJ2-7; D may be TRBD2 (5 bases). The CDR3 has 13 amino acids. Deletions cut 4 bases from V and 0 bases from J, with 7 bases between. The germline gives CDR1 SGHDN, CDR2 FVKESK. The CDR3 DNA reads as TGTGCCAGCAGCCGAGGACTCTCCTACGAGCAGTACTTC. This translates into CASSRGLSYEQYF.

The rearrangement links TRBV18 to TRBJ1-2; tentative D call: TRBD1 (5 bases). Germline V gene sequence: CDR1 KGHSH, CDR2 LQKENI. Between the trimmed V and J ends, which lost 0 bases and 8 bases, there was a span of 13 bases. The CDR3 totals 14 residues. For the CDR3, the DNA is TGTGCCAGCTCACCACCGGAGGAGGGGCACGGCTACACCTTC. It translates to CASSPPEEGHGYTF.

The chain has TRBV6-1 and TRBJ2-7, with 7 bases matching TRBD2. The germline CDR1 and CDR2 sequences are MNHNS and SASEGT. There are 16 residues in the CDR3. Trimming cost V 2 bases and J 3 bases; bases outside gene matches: 10. DNA for the CDR3: TGTGCCAGCAGTGAATGGTTGGGCGGGGGAAACTACGAGCAGTACTTC. This sequence encodes CASSEWLGGGNYEQYF.

This clone showed up just a few times. The chain uses TRBV28 and TRBJ2-7; D perhaps matches TRBD2 (6 bases). This CDR3 has 14 residues. Germline V gene lookup returns CDR1 MDHEN and CDR2 SYDVKM. Between the trimmed V and J ends, which lost 4 bases and 2 bases, there was a span of 12 bases. Here the CDR3 DNA reads TGTGCCAGCAGTTCAGGGACTTCCCCCTACGAGCAGTACTTC. It is translated as CASSSGTSPYEQYF. The whole variable domain, remainder taken from reference TRBV28 and TRBJ2-7, is DVKVTQSSRYLVKRTGEKVFLECVQDMDHENMFWYRQDPGLGLRLIYFSYDVKMKEKGDIPEGYSVSREKKERFSLILESASTNQTSMYLCASSSGTSPYEQYFGPGTRLTVT.

V is TRBV15 and J is TRBJ2-6, with a tentative D call TRBD1 (5 bases). The CDR3 spans 19 residues. The V end was cut by 0 bases, the J end by 4 bases, with 19 bases between. In germline, CDR1 is LNHNV, CDR2 YYDKDF (reference sequence). The CDR3 sequence: CATSRERGSRWWGANVLTF. The CDR3 nucleotides read TGTGCCACCAGCAGAGAAAGGGGCAGCCGCTGGTGGGGGGCCAACGTCCTGACTTTC.

This clone was counted once. V is TRBV4-1 and J is TRBJ2-5; 7 bases fit TRBD2. The V and J ends lost 0 bases and 5 bases, in that order; junction bases with no gene match: 6. CDR3 length: 15 residues. Germline CDR1 is MGHRA and CDR2 is YSYEKL. The CDR3 DNA follows: TGCGCCAGCAGCCAAGATTGGGGGGGTGGGGAGACCCAGTACTTC. Translated: CASSQDWGGGETQYF.

This rearrangement joins TRBV5-4 to TRBJ2-1, with D maybe TRBD2 (6 bases). CDR1 and CDR2 from the germline V gene are SGHNT and YYREEE (reference sequence). This CDR3 comprises 16 residues. Trimming left V 3 bases short and J 5 bases short, with 18 bases between. The DNA of the CDR3 is TGTGCCAGCAGCTCCAGTTCCACTAGCTTGAACAATGAGCAGTTCTTC. It encodes CASSSSSTSLNNEQFF.

The chain links TRBV6-1 to TRBJ2-1; 7 bases match TRBD1. CDR3 length equals 14 residues. V dropped 6 bases and J dropped 0; count of bases not matched to a gene: 2. Germline-derived CDR1 and CDR2 are MNHNS and SASEGT. The CDR3 is CASRTGSSYNEQFF. CDR3 DNA sequence: TGTGCCAGCAGGACAGGGAGCTCCTACAATGAGCAGTTCTTC.

The genes are TRBV6-5 and TRBJ1-2; unclear D gene. The CDR3 has 14 residues. The germline V gene encodes CDR1 MNHEY and CDR2 SVGAGI. V gave up 0 bases and J gave up 4 bases, with 9 bases separating them. The CDR3 reads CASSYSRGPYGYTF. The CDR3 bases are TGTGCCAGCAGTTACTCGCGTGGACCCTATGGCTACACCTTC.

This chain links TRBV6-6 with TRBJ1-4; tentatively, D is TRBD1 (6 bases). Trimming pared 7 bases from V and 7 bases from J, leaving 19 bases between. Looked up from germline, CDR1 is MNHNY and CDR2 is SVGAGI (reference sequence). The CDR3 is made up of 15 amino acids. The CDR3 is CASTYFGGGGEKLFF. The CDR3, as DNA: TGTGCCAGCACCTACTTCGGTGGAGGGGGTGAAAAACTGTTTTTT.

This chain uses TRBV5-5 with TRBJ2-2, with D maybe TRBD1 (6 bases). Germline values: CDR1 SGHKS, CDR2 YYEKEE (reference sequence). There are 15 residues in the CDR3. Trimming took 2 bases from V and 1 from J, leaving 9 bases between them. The CDR3 nucleotides read TGTGCCAGCAGCTTTTCCAGGGGGAACACCGGGGAGCTGTTTTTT. Protein sequence: CASSFSRGNTGELFF. Full variable domain (remainder filled in from reference TRBV5-5 and TRBJ2-2): DAGVTQSPTHLIKTRGQQVTLRCSPISGHKSVSWYQQVLGQGPQFIFQYYEKEERGRGNFPDRFSARQFPNYSSELNVNALLLGDSALYLCASSFSRGNTGELFFGEGSRLTVL.

This chain connects TRBV5-4 to TRBJ1-2; 12 bases line up with TRBD1. CDR1 and CDR2 from the germline V gene are SGHNT and YYREEE (reference sequence). The V and J ends lost 3 bases and 9 bases, in that order; junction bases with no gene match: 12. CDR3 length: 16 amino acids. The CDR3 region is CASSSEGQGAALSYTF. CDR3 bases: TGTGCCAGCAGCTCAGAGGGACAGGGGGCCGCCTTAAGCTACACCTTC.

This clone was observed a single time. The chain recombines TRBV6-4 with TRBJ2-7, with 7 bases that match TRBD1. J gave up 3 bases and V 6 bases, and 14 bases lay outside the gene matches. Germline V lookup: CDR1 MRHNA, CDR2 SNTAGT. The CDR3 is 16 amino acids. In nucleotides, the CDR3 is TGTGCCAGCAGCGCTCGGGGACAGACAATTTACTACGAGCAGTACTTC. Encoded protein: CASSARGQTIYYEQYF.

The chain combines TRBV18 with TRBJ2-1; D is undetermined. V was pared by 6 bases and J by 8 bases, with 8 bases between. This CDR3 is built from 11 residues. Germline V gene sequence: CDR1 KGHSH, CDR2 LQKENI. The chain's CDR3 is CASSQRDEQFF. The CDR3 DNA reads TGTGCCAGCTCCCAAAGGGATGAGCAGTTCTTC.

V gene TRBV10-3 combines with J gene TRBJ2-4; D unresolved. CDR1 and CDR2 (germline): ENHRY, SYGVKD. The CDR3 has 15 amino acids. The V end was cut by 3 bases, the J end by 0 bases, with 9 bases between. The CDR3 here is CAISDPPLAKNIQYF. In DNA form, the CDR3 reads TGTGCCATCAGTGATCCCCCGCTAGCCAAAAACATTCAGTACTTC.

The rearrangement links TRBV19 to TRBJ2-2; D tentatively fits TRBD1 or TRBD2 (5 bases each). Trimming removed 3 bases from V and 4 bases from J, with 12 bases in between. Looked up from germline, CDR1 is LNHDA and CDR2 is SQIVND (reference sequence). This CDR3 has 15 amino acids. Here the CDR3 reads CASSMGPGFTGELFF. CDR3 nucleotides: TGTGCCAGTAGTATGGGGCCGGGGTTCACCGGGGAGCTGTTTTTT.

The chain employs TRBV27 and TRBJ2-1; D is possibly TRBD2 (6 bases). Per the germline V gene, CDR1 is MNHEY and CDR2 is SMNVEV (reference sequence). The V gene lost 6 bases and the J gene lost 7 bases, with 19 bases spanning the gap. The CDR3 consists of 15 residues. The CDR3 DNA is TGTGCCAGCAGCTTGGTCGGGAGTTGGTGGAATGAGCAGTTCTTC. It specifies CASSLVGSWWNEQFF.

This clone appeared a few times. V gene TRBV5-1 combines with J gene TRBJ2-7; the D gene is possibly TRBD1 (5 bases). Germline CDR1 reads SGHRS; CDR2 reads YFSETQ. Trimming stripped 0 bases from V and 6 bases from J, with 7 bases between. The CDR3 contains 12 residues. The CDR3 nucleotides read TGCGCCAGCAGCTTGGTGGGGCCCGAGCAGTACTTC. Translation gives CASSLVGPEQYF.

V usage is TRBV7-9 and J usage is TRBJ1-3, with D unclear. Between the trimmed V and J ends, which lost 2 bases and 4 bases, there was a span of 9 bases. There are 14 residues in the CDR3. CDR1 SEHNR and CDR2 FQNEAQ come from the germline V gene (reference sequence). The chain's CDR3 is CASSLLREGNTIYF. DNA for the CDR3: TGTGCCAGCAGCTTACTGAGGGAAGGAAACACCATATATTTT. Full variable domain (outside the CDR3, taken from reference TRBV7-9 and TRBJ1-3): DTGVSQNPRHKITKRGQNVTFRCDPISEHNRLYWYRQTLGQGPEFLTYFQNEAQLEKSRLLSDRFSAERPKGSFSTLEIQRTEQGDSAMYLCASSLLREGNTIYFGEGSWLTVV.